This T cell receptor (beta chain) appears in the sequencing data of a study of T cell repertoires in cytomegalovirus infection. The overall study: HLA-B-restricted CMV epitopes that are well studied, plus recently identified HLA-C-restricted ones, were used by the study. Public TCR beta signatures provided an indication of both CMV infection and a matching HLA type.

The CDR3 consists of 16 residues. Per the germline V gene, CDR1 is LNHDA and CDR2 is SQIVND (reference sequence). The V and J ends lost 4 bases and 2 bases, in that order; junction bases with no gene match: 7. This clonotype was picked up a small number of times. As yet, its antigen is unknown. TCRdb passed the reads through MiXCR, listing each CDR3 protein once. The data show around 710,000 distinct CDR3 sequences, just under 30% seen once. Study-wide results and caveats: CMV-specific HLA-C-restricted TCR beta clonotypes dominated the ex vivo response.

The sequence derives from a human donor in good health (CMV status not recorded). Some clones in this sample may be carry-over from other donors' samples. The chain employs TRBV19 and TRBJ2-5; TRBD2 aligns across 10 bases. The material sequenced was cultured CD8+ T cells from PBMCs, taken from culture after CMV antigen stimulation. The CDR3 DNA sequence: TGTGCCAGTAGTACCCAACTAGCGGGGAGGCAAGAGACCCAGTACTTC. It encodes CASSTQLAGRQETQYF.